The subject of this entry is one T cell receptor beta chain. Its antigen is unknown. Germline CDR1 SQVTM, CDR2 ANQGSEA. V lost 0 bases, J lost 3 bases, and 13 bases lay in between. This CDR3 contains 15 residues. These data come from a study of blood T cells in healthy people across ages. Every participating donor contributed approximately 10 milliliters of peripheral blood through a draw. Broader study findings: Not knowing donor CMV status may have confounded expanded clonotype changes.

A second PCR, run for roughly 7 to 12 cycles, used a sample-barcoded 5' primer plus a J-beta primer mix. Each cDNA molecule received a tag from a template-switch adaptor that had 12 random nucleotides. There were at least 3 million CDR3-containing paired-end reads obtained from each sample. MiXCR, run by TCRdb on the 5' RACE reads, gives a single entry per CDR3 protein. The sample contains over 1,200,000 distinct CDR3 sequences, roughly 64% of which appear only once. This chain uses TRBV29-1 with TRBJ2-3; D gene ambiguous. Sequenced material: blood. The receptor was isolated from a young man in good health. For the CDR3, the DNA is TGCAGCGTTGAAGAGGCAGCCCTTGGGACAGATACGCAGTATTTT. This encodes CSVEEAALGTDTQYF.